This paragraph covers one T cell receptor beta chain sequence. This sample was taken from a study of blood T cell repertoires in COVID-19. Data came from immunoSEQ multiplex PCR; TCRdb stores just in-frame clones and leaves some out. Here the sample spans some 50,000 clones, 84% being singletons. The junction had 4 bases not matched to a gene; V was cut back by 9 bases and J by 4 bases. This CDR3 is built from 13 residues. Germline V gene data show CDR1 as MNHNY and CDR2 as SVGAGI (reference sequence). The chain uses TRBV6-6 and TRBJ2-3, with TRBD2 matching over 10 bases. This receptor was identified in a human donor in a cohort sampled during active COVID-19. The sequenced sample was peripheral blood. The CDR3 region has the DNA TGTGCCAGTGAGCGGGAGGGCTCAGATACGCAGTATTTT. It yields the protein CASEREGSDTQYF.